One sample yielded the 28 T cell receptor beta chains listed below, sequenced in a study of cytomegalovirus exposure and HLA in healthy donors. The PCR ran on 60 Vbeta and 13 Jbeta primers. Here immunoSEQ multiplex PCR was the method, and the copy in TCRdb shows in-frame clones only, minus some. The sample has 35,000 to 45,000 clones, about 64% seen once. Source material: PBMCs. These receptors all come from a man aged 55 to 70 in good health and CMV-seropositive.

J is TRBJ2-1 and V is TRBV30; D may be TRBD2 (6 bases). Germline CDR1 reads GTSNPN; CDR2 reads SVGIG (reference sequence). The CDR3 runs 16 residues. V was cut by 1 base and J by 6 bases, with 19 bases left in between. The CDR3 region is CAWSDNGGISLNEQFF. The DNA of the CDR3 is TGTGCCTGGAGTGATAATGGGGGGATATCCCTCAATGAGCAGTTCTTC.

The chain links TRBV28 to TRBJ2-2; the D gene is possibly TRBD1 (6 bases). Germline CDR1 MDHEN, CDR2 SYDVKM. The V end was cut by 8 bases, the J end by 3 bases, with 19 bases between. The CDR3 extends over 16 amino acids. The CDR3 sequence: CASGMTGNLDTGELFF. The CDR3 bases are TGTGCCAGCGGTATGACAGGAAATTTGGACACCGGGGAGCTGTTTTTT.

This clone was picked up a small number of times. V usage is TRBV11-2 and J usage is TRBJ2-3; perhaps TRBD1 as D (6 bases). The CDR3 length is 15 residues. Germline-derived CDR1 and CDR2 are SGHAT and FQNNGV. Trimming took 1 base from V and 2 from J, leaving 10 bases between them. The CDR3 bases are TGTGCCAGCAGCTTAGGGGGACATACCACAGATACGCAGTATTTT. Residues: CASSLGGHTTDTQYF.

This clone turned up a few times. This chain uses TRBV10-3 with TRBJ2-3; 10 bases align to TRBD2. V was clipped by 2 bases and J by 0 bases; unmatched bases: 2. The CDR3 loop spans 16 amino acids. CDR1 and CDR2 from the germline V gene are ENHRY and SYGVKD. The CDR3 loop is CAISEGLAVSTDTQYF. CDR3 DNA sequence: TGTGCCATCAGTGAGGGACTAGCGGTAAGCACAGATACGCAGTATTTT.

The V gene is TRBV30, the J gene TRBJ2-6, with D unclear. CDR3 length: 14 residues. Trimming removed 2 bases from V and 3 bases from J, with 8 bases in between. CDR1 and CDR2 from the germline V gene are GTSNPN and SVGIG (reference sequence). CDR3 amino acids: CAWSSPSGANVLTF. CDR3 bases: TGTGCCTGGAGTTCCCCGAGTGGGGCCAACGTCCTGACTTTC.

V gene TRBV30 combines with J gene TRBJ2-7, with 9 bases matching TRBD2. V trimming: 2 bases; J trimming: 9 bases; junction bases outside the gene matches: 14. The CDR3 runs to 15 residues. Germline-derived CDR1 and CDR2 are GTSNPN and SVGIG (reference sequence). CDR3 nucleotide sequence: TGTGCCTGGAGTAAGACTAGCGGCACGGCCGGCGGGCAGTACTTC. Its protein is CAWSKTSGTAGGQYF.

The rearrangement uses TRBV7-2 and TRBJ2-5; D gene ambiguous. Germline lookup yields CDR1 SGHTA and CDR2 FQGNSA. The length of the CDR3 is 16 residues. Trimming shortened V by 0 bases and J by 1 base, and 12 bases separated the two germline ends. The CDR3 protein is CASSLAQSPFQETQYF. Here the CDR3 DNA reads TGTGCCAGCAGCTTAGCGCAGTCCCCATTCCAAGAGACCCAGTACTTC.

CDR3 bases: TGTGCCAGCAGTCGTCCGGGACAGGCTGTCTATGGCTACACCTTC. This encodes CASSRPGQAVYGYTF. The chain combines TRBV5-4 with TRBJ1-2, with TRBD1 identical over 8 bases. After removal of 5 bases from V and 4 bases from J, the junction contained 10 bases not matched to a gene. The CDR3 contains 15 residues. CDR1 SGHNT and CDR2 YYREEE come from the germline V gene (reference sequence).

This clone was detected a few times. The sample carries other DNA sequences with the same CDR3. The chain carries TRBV9 and TRBJ1-5; possible D gene TRBD1, 6 bases. The CDR3 sequence is 14 residues long. V was clipped by 0 bases and J by 5 bases, with 9 bases between them. The V gene's germline CDR1 is SGDLS and CDR2 YYNGEE. CDR3 DNA: TGTGCCAGCAGCGTAGGACAGGAAGATCAGCCCCAGCATTTT. It yields the protein CASSVGQEDQPQHF.

The V gene is TRBV27, the J gene TRBJ1-1; possibly TRBD1 for D (6 bases). Per the germline V gene, CDR1 is MNHEY and CDR2 is SMNVEV (reference sequence). Trimming shortened V by 7 bases and J by 5 bases, and 14 bases separated the two germline ends. There are 13 residues in the CDR3. The CDR3 reads CASTQGRGTEAFF. The DNA of the CDR3 is TGTGCCAGCACCCAGGGGAGAGGGACTGAAGCTTTCTTT.

This clone was found a few times. The chain employs TRBV29-1 and TRBJ1-1, with a tentative D call TRBD1 (6 bases). This CDR3 region has 13 residues. With 6 bases removed from V and 0 bases from J, the gap between germline ends came to 11 bases. CDR1 is SQVTM, CDR2 ANQGSEA, per germline. CDR3 DNA sequence: TGCAGCGTCAACAGGGATTTGAACACTGAAGCTTTCTTT. Its protein is CSVNRDLNTEAFF. Full variable domain (rest looked up from reference TRBV29-1 and TRBJ1-1): SAVISQKPSRDICQRGTSLTIQCQVDSQVTMMFWYRQQPGQSLTLIATANQGSEATYESGFVIDKFPISRPNLTFSTLTVSNMSPEDSSIYLCSVNRDLNTEAFFGQGTRLTVV.

This chain uses TRBV6-1 with TRBJ2-1, with TRBD2 identical over 7 bases. This CDR3 has 13 residues. Germline CDR1 MNHNS, CDR2 SASEGT. The V gene end was trimmed by 9 bases and the J gene end by 8 bases; junction bases not matched to a gene: 10. The CDR3 nucleotides are TGTGCCAGAGGGGCTAGCGCGGGGGATGAGCAGTTCTTC. This encodes CARGASAGDEQFF.

The genes are TRBV7-6 and TRBJ1-2; tentative D call: TRBD1 (6 bases). V was clipped by 1 base and J by 7 bases, with 13 bases between them. Germline V CDR1 and CDR2: SGHVS, FNYEAQ. The length of the CDR3 is 14 residues. DNA of the CDR3: TGTGCCAGCAGCTTAGATGCGGGGGCCTCTGGCTACACCTTC. Its translation: CASSLDAGASGYTF.

This clone was detected only a few times. The chain recombines TRBV27 with TRBJ2-7; possible D gene TRBD2, 5 bases. Deletions cut 5 bases from V and 6 bases from J, with 17 bases between. The CDR3 runs 14 residues. The germline gives CDR1 MNHEY, CDR2 SMNVEV (reference sequence). The CDR3 region is CASSVMLGEFEQYF. CDR3 coding DNA: TGTGCCAGCAGTGTTATGCTGGGAGAGTTCGAGCAGTACTTC.

The J gene is TRBJ1-5, the V gene TRBV27; possibly TRBD1 for D (5 bases). The CDR3 runs to 14 residues. Germline CDR1 and CDR2: MNHEY and SMNVEV (reference sequence). Trimming stripped 6 bases from V and 2 bases from J, with 11 bases between. CDR3 bases: TGTGCCAGCAGAGCCGGGGGTGGCAATCAGCCCCAGCATTTT. It codes for CASRAGGGNQPQHF.

The chain joins TRBV19 to TRBJ2-5; the D gene is possibly TRBD1 (6 bases). CDR3 length: 14 amino acids. The germline V gene encodes CDR1 LNHDA and CDR2 SQIVND (reference sequence). V was pared by 6 bases and J by 5 bases, with 16 bases between. CDR3 sequence (DNA): TGTGCCAGTAGGATCACAGGGCTTTCGGAGACCCAGTACTTC. Its translation: CASRITGLSETQYF. Complete variable domain (other parts from reference TRBV19 and TRBJ2-5): DGGITQSPKYLFRKEGQNVTLSCEQNLNHDAMYWYRQDPGQGLRLIYYSQIVNDFQKGDIAEGYSVSREKKESFPLTVTSAQKNPTAFYLCASRITGLSETQYFGPGTRLLVL.

The rearrangement links TRBV2 to TRBJ2-1; possible D gene TRBD1, 5 bases. The V and J ends lost 1 base and 8 bases respectively, with 12 bases between them. CDR3 length equals 14 residues. The germline V gene encodes CDR1 SNHLY and CDR2 FYNNEI. The CDR3 is CASSEEARVDEQFF. The CDR3, as DNA: TGTGCCAGCAGTGAAGAGGCCAGGGTCGATGAGCAGTTCTTC.

The sample holds a few counts of this clone. The J gene is TRBJ1-2, the V gene TRBV4-3; D possibly corresponds to TRBD1 (6 bases). Germline values: CDR1 LGHNA, CDR2 YSLEER. V lost 2 bases and J 3 bases, leaving 13 bases between the germline ends. This CDR3 is 15 amino acids long. The CDR3 reads CASSQYREGDYGYTF. The DNA for the CDR3 is TGCGCCAGCAGCCAATACAGGGAAGGAGACTATGGCTACACCTTC.

The genes are TRBV27 and TRBJ2-3, with D possibly TRBD2 on 6 matching bases. V gave up 5 bases and J gave up 4 bases, with 16 bases separating them. CDR3 length equals 15 residues. CDR1 and CDR2 (germline): MNHEY, SMNVEV (reference sequence). CDR3 DNA: TGTGCCAGCAGTGTCGGACGGGGGAAGGCAGATACGCAGTATTTT. This sequence encodes CASSVGRGKADTQYF.

The rearrangement uses TRBV23-1 and TRBJ2-2; no reliable D call. TRBV23-1 is marked as an open reading frame, function uncertain. CDR3 length equals 16 residues. Trimming cost V 0 bases and J 5 bases, with 13 bases left between them. This CDR3 is CASSQSKRFGTGELFF. In DNA, the CDR3 is TGCGCCAGCAGTCAATCGAAGAGGTTCGGGACCGGGGAGCTGTTTTTT.

The rearrangement uses TRBV2 and TRBJ1-5, with D hard to call. This CDR3 region has 14 residues. Germline values: CDR1 SNHLY, CDR2 FYNNEI. Trimming removed 1 base from V and 1 base from J, with 5 bases in between. The CDR3 is CASSEVSSNQPQHF. The CDR3 region has the DNA TGTGCCAGCAGTGAAGTTTCAAGCAATCAGCCCCAGCATTTT.

This clone was seen only a few times. The chain uses TRBV4-3 and TRBJ2-1; 8 bases are shared with TRBD1. After removal of 3 bases from V and 8 bases from J, the junction contained 18 bases not matched to a gene. Germline CDR1 and CDR2: LGHNA and YSLEER. The CDR3 totals 18 residues. CDR3 protein: CASSQTRGSGGARDEQFF. In DNA, the CDR3 is TGCGCCAGCAGCCAGACGAGGGGATCAGGGGGCGCTAGGGATGAGCAGTTCTTC.

In its sample, this clone was seen once. The V call is TRBV7-8, the J call TRBJ2-6, with 7 bases lining up with TRBD1. The CDR3 length is 21 residues. V lost 5 bases, J lost 0 bases, and 19 bases stayed unmatched. Germline CDR1 and CDR2: SGHVS and FQNEAQ. In nucleotides, the CDR3 is TGTGCCAGCAGCCATTACAGGGGATTCGGCGGAAAAAACTCTGGGGCCAACGTCCTGACTTTC. Its protein product is CASSHYRGFGGKNSGANVLTF. Full variable domain (rest looked up from reference TRBV7-8 and TRBJ2-6): GAGVSQSPRYKVAKRGQDVALRCDPISGHVSLFWYQQALGQGPEFLTYFQNEAQLDKSGLPSDRFFAERPEGSVSTLKIQRTQQEDSAVYLCASSHYRGFGGKNSGANVLTFGAGSRLTVL.

V and J are TRBV5-6 and TRBJ2-2; 11 bases map to TRBD2. Trimming removed 4 bases from V and 4 bases from J; junction bases left unmatched: 3. Germline assignment: CDR1 SGHDT and CDR2 YYEEEE. This CDR3 has 15 amino acids. The chain's CDR3 is CASSRLAGTTGELFF. CDR3 bases: TGTGCCAGCAGCAGACTAGCGGGAACCACCGGGGAGCTGTTTTTT.

In its sample, this clone was seen once. The chain combines TRBV7-9 with TRBJ2-1; 12 bases match TRBD2. The length of the CDR3 is 19 residues. The ends lost 0 bases at V and 0 bases at J; junction bases unmatched: 6. Germline values: CDR1 SEHNR, CDR2 FQNEAQ (reference sequence). CDR3: CASSLARKTSGSSYNEQFF. DNA of the CDR3: TGTGCCAGCAGCTTAGCGAGGAAGACTAGCGGGAGCTCCTACAATGAGCAGTTCTTC.

The rearrangement joins TRBV28 to TRBJ1-5; TRBD1 agrees at 9 bases. The CDR3 runs to 14 residues. Germline CDR1 is MDHEN and CDR2 is SYDVKM. V shed 5 bases, J shed 6 bases, and the junction held 5 bases outside the gene matches. CDR3 DNA: TGTGCCAGCAGTAGGGACAGGGTGGTTCAGCCCCAGCATTTT. This translates into CASSRDRVVQPQHF. Complete variable domain (other parts from reference TRBV28 and TRBJ1-5): DVKVTQSSRYLVKRTGEKVFLECVQDMDHENMFWYRQDPGLGLRLIYFSYDVKMKEKGDIPEGYSVSREKKERFSLILESASTNQTSMYLCASSRDRVVQPQHFGDGTRLSIL.

The chain is built from TRBV19 and TRBJ1-5, with 7 nucleotides matching TRBD1. CDR3 length equals 14 residues. J lost 5 bases, V lost 4 bases, and 5 bases had no gene match. The germline CDR1 and CDR2 sequences are LNHDA and SQIVND (reference sequence). The CDR3 DNA follows: TGTGCCAGTAGTACCCAGGGGGATCATCAGCCCCAGCATTTT. Its translation: CASSTQGDHQPQHF.

The chain employs TRBV11-3 and TRBJ2-1; 7 nucleotides agree with TRBD2. The CDR3 covers 12 residues. V lost 0 bases, J lost 10 bases, and 0 bases stayed unmatched. Germline loops: CDR1 SGHNT, CDR2 YENEEA. CDR3 protein: CASSLEGGEQFF. CDR3 bases: TGTGCCAGCAGCTTAGAGGGAGGGGAGCAGTTCTTC.